The rows below give T cell receptor beta chains drawn from one sample of a study of blood T cell repertoires in COVID-19. Only in-frame clones appear in the TCRdb table, and some are missing; sequencing was by immunoSEQ multiplex PCR. The repertoire has nearly 250,000 clones, about 83% of them found once; the top ten carry roughly 2%. Source material: PBMCs or T cells enriched from blood (not recorded which). All receptors derive from a woman between 45 and 65 years old who had recovered from COVID-19. The CDR3 runs from the conserved cysteine through the conserved F or W. A D gene is named only where the DNA matches it firmly.

j_gene | v_gene | d_gene | CDR3aa
TRBJ2-7 | TRBV7-2 | TRBD2 | CASSLIGGSWEQYF
TRBJ2-1 | TRBV19 | . | CASSTKGVTYNEQFF
TRBJ2-7 | TRBV6-5 | . | CASSYKGVEVYEQYF
TRBJ1-6 | TRBV11-2 | . | CASSSIREGANSPLHF
TRBJ1-5 | TRBV19 | . | CASSISGGQPQHF
TRBJ2-7 | TRBV5-8 | TRBD2 | CASSGRSGTSYEQYF
TRBJ1-1 | TRBV2 | TRBD1 | CASSELGQGINTEAFF
TRBJ1-2 | TRBV18 | TRBD1 | CASSPYPDRGNIF
TRBJ1-2 | TRBV7-3 | TRBD1 | CASSPSGQGLGYTF
TRBJ2-7 | TRBV5-1 | TRBD2 | CASSPRGRDEQYF
TRBJ2-1 | TRBV5-1 | TRBD2 | CASSLDPSGRYEQFF
TRBJ2-5 | TRBV5-1 | . | CASSLEASVGGTQYF
TRBJ1-2 | TRBV27 | . | CASSPIQGGGYTF
TRBJ1-5 | TRBV6-1 | . | CASSEGDVGNQPQHF
TRBJ1-1 | TRBV5-4 | . | CASSLVSGTEAFF
TRBJ1-4 | TRBV30 | . | CASVGGNEKLFF
TRBJ2-1 | TRBV5-8 | TRBD2 | CASSSLTSGIYNEQFF
TRBJ1-2 | TRBV7-2 | . | CASSQNRENGYTF
TRBJ1-3 | TRBV24-1 | . | CATRFTECSGNTIYF
TRBJ2-2 | TRBV6-5 | TRBD1 | CASSRDRGITGELFF
TRBJ1-1 | TRBV5-4 | TRBD1 | CASRRTGVTGEAFF
TRBJ2-1 | TRBV3-1/TRBV3-2 | TRBD2 | CASSQDSLAGGYNEQFF
TRBJ2-3 | TRBV15 | . | CATSRDGGAPADTQYF
TRBJ1-3 | TRBV30 | . | CAWSSGGARGNTIYF
TRBJ2-1 | TRBV5-4 | TRBD1 | CASSTNYRGRRRNEQFF
TRBJ2-1 | TRBV7-8 | . | CASSLGFVDRSFSYNEQFF
TRBJ1-2 | TRBV7-2 | TRBD1 | CASSPRDRFNYGYTF
TRBJ1-1 | TRBV6-6 | TRBD1 | CASSPMDRGTEAFF
TRBJ2-1 | TRBV19 | . | CASSIVRVSLNEQFF
TRBJ2-3 | TRBV27 | TRBD1 | CASSPDRVGTDTQYF
TRBJ2-2 | TRBV5-5 | TRBD2 | CASSLLAGVAGELFF
TRBJ1-2 | TRBV19 | . | CASSHYSLANYGYTF
TRBJ1-6 | TRBV9 | . | CASSVALLNSPLHF
TRBJ2-5 | TRBV12-3/TRBV12-4 | TRBD1 | CASSSGSDRGQYF
TRBJ2-6 | TRBV3-1/TRBV3-2 | . | CASSQDPTAHHLGANVLTF
TRBJ2-7 | TRBV28 | . | CASSVGVIYEQYF
TRBJ1-5 | TRBV7-8 | . | CASSLTRLNQPQHF
TRBJ2-7 | TRBV18 | . | CASSRDVNYEQYF
TRBJ1-6 | TRBV27 | . | CASSFETPLTLHF
TRBJ1-5 | TRBV28 | . | CASSPPAARFSQHF
TRBJ1-3 | TRBV7-2 | . | CASSLGAGIVGNTIYF
TRBJ1-1 | TRBV3-1/TRBV3-2 | . | CASSRSSDSNTEAFF
TRBJ1-1 | TRBV29-1 | TRBD1 | CSVESRGYTEAFF
TRBJ2-7 | TRBV9 | TRBD2 | CASSARLADSYEQYF
TRBJ2-7 | TRBV9 | . | CASSPLQGSYEQYF
TRBJ1-2 | TRBV4-3 | TRBD1 | CASSQEPGQGAPGYTF
TRBJ2-3 | TRBV11-3 | TRBD2 | CASSPQTSGLTDTQYF
TRBJ2-5 | TRBV27 | TRBD1 | CASSHGQGLQETQYF